The present T cell receptor (beta chain) was sequenced within a study of cytomegalovirus exposure and HLA in healthy donors. The ends were cut back, 1 base at V and 1 base at J, with 8 bases in the middle. Germline V gene lookup returns CDR1 SGHRS and CDR2 YFSETQ. The CDR3 consists of 14 residues. The PCR ran on 60 Vbeta and 13 Jbeta primers. Assay: immunoSEQ multiplex PCR; the TCRdb copy retains only in-frame clones and omits some. The sample has about 190,000 clones, approximately 80% seen once. This clonotype originated in a woman between 45 and 65 years old in good health and CMV-seropositive. Material: PBMCs. This chain links TRBV5-1 with TRBJ1-1; the D is unclear. The CDR3 sequence: CASSLFGSNTEAFF. CDR3 nucleotides: TGCGCCAGCAGCTTGTTCGGGTCGAACACTGAAGCTTTCTTT.